This T cell receptor (beta chain) was captured in a study of blood T cell repertoires in COVID-19. The wider study: There were acute and convalescent COVID-19 samples, and they came from the United States, Italy and Spain. Sources were T cells, B-cell-depleted T cells, or PBMCs; the material itself was cDNA or gDNA.

Original processing notes: Scientists estimated how many nucleated cells there were by amplifying reference gene primers. Measured with immunoSEQ multiplex PCR; TCRdb has only the in-frame clones, and not every one. V, J and clone size are taken as reported in that table, and D and trimming were inferred from the DNA itself. Among about 200,000 clones listed, approximately 80% were seen once. Seattle patients were enrolled while actively infected and followed longitudinally. CDR3 length equals 14 residues. The germline CDR1 and CDR2 sequences are SNHLY and FYNNEI. V gave up 4 bases and J gave up 0 bases, with 7 bases separating them.

The sample taken for sequencing was peripheral blood. The rearrangement joins TRBV2 to TRBJ1-3; D might be TRBD1 (5 bases). The clonotype comes from a man in his 60s with COVID-19, enrolled during active disease. CDR3 loop: CASSATASGNTIYF. The CDR3 DNA sequence: TGTGCCAGCAGTGCGACAGCCTCTGGAAACACCATATATTTT.